The next 21 T cell receptor beta chains were all read from a single sample in a study of CD8 T cells in Susac syndrome. RNA amounts of about 0.5 to 1 ug underwent reverse transcription with random hexamers. TCRdb reanalysed the immunoSEQ multiplex PCR reads using MiXCR and keeps one entry per CDR3 protein. The table records approximately 120,000 distinct CDR3 sequences, around nine tenths of them present only once. Material: CD8+ T cells from PBMCs. The receptors were gathered from a human donor with multiple sclerosis.

The chain employs TRBV30 and TRBJ1-3; D is uncertain. The V end was cut by 7 bases, the J end by 8 bases, with 15 bases between. The CDR3 sequence is 12 residues long. Per germline, CDR1 GTSNPN and CDR2 SVGIG (reference sequence). The CDR3 spells CASRRTWDTIYF. The CDR3 DNA reads TGTGCCTCGAGAAGAACCTGGGACACCATATATTTT.

The V and J genes are TRBV2 and TRBJ2-1; D might be TRBD2 (6 bases). There are 14 residues in the CDR3. V was pared by 5 bases and J by 7 bases, with 15 bases between. Germline CDR1 SNHLY, CDR2 FYNNEI. CDR3 loop: CASSTGEGWNEQFF. The CDR3 region has the DNA TGTGCCAGCAGTACGGGAGAAGGTTGGAATGAGCAGTTCTTC.

The J gene is TRBJ2-2, the V gene TRBV5-1; no clear D gene. This CDR3 contains 14 residues. Germline assignment: CDR1 SGHRS and CDR2 YFSETQ. Trimming removed 1 base from V and 5 bases from J, with 9 bases in between. The CDR3 region is CASSLPLQTGELFF. The CDR3 bases are TGCGCCAGCAGCTTGCCCCTCCAGACCGGGGAGCTGTTTTTT.

The gene calls are TRBV7-9 and TRBJ2-7, with D perhaps being TRBD1 or TRBD2 (5 bases each). V shed 6 bases and J shed 1 base, with 10 bases lying between them. CDR1 and CDR2 from the germline V gene are SEHNR and FQNEAQ (reference sequence). The CDR3 consists of 13 residues. The CDR3 reads CASSDGTSYEQYF. In DNA form, the CDR3 reads TGTGCCAGCAGTGATGGGACGTCCTACGAGCAGTACTTC.

A single count supports this clonotype. This chain connects TRBV6-2 or TRBV6-3 to TRBJ2-1; the D gene is possibly TRBD2 (6 bases). Germline V lookup: CDR1 MNHEY, CDR2 SVGEGT. The V and J ends lost 2 bases and 0 bases respectively, with 8 bases between them. The CDR3 sequence is 15 residues long. The CDR3 DNA reads as TGTGCCAGCAGTTACGACGGGAGCTCCTACAATGAGCAGTTCTTC. Translation: CASSYDGSSYNEQFF.

The rearrangement links TRBV29-1 to TRBJ2-2, with D possibly TRBD1 on 5 matching bases. Germline V gives CDR1 SQVTM, CDR2 ANQGSEA. Trimming took 6 bases from V and 6 from J, leaving 11 bases between them. CDR3 length equals 12 residues. The CDR3 region is CSVDSPPGELFF. The CDR3 bases are TGCAGCGTCGACAGCCCTCCCGGGGAGCTGTTTTTT.

This chain links TRBV27 with TRBJ2-5; 12 positions agree with TRBD2. The germline gives CDR1 MNHEY, CDR2 SMNVEV (reference sequence). The CDR3 loop spans 15 amino acids. Trimming took 6 bases from V and 5 from J; bases not matched to a gene: 7. The CDR3, as DNA: TGTGCCAGCAGCCCCCTAGCGGGAGGGCTCGAGACCCAGTACTTC. Its translation: CASSPLAGGLETQYF.

The V gene is TRBV6-5, the J gene TRBJ2-7; D is unclear. Per germline, CDR1 MNHEY and CDR2 SVGAGI. Trimming left V 10 bases short and J 4 bases short, with 11 bases between. This CDR3 comprises 11 residues. For the CDR3, the DNA is TGTGCCACCGGTAGGCCTTACGAGCAGTACTTC. Translated: CATGRPYEQYF.

The gene calls are TRBV27 and TRBJ1-1; the D is unclear. Germline V gene sequence: CDR1 MNHEY, CDR2 SMNVEV (reference sequence). Trimming stripped 6 bases from V and 6 bases from J, with 14 bases between. CDR3 length: 13 residues. Written as DNA, the CDR3 is TGTGCCAGCAGGGGTATTTTAAACCCTGAAGCTTTCTTT. As protein: CASRGILNPEAFF.

The CDR3 DNA is TGTGCCACCAGTGATTTGCCCCAAGGGGCGGCTAACAATGAGCAGTTCTTC. It translates to CATSDLPQGAANNEQFF. The chain joins TRBV24-1 to TRBJ2-1; weak D call: TRBD1 (5 bases). Germline CDR1 reads KGHDR; CDR2 reads SFDVKD. The CDR3 has 17 residues. V shed 0 bases and J shed 5 bases, with 16 bases lying between them.

This clonotype was seen just once. The genes are TRBV27 and TRBJ1-1, with a weak D call TRBD1 (5 bases). Between the trimmed V and J ends, which lost 8 bases and 4 bases, there was a span of 14 bases. The CDR3 loop spans 13 amino acids. In germline, CDR1 is MNHEY, CDR2 SMNVEV (reference sequence). CDR3 in DNA: TGTGCCAGCGGGGTATTCGGGGGCACTGAAGCTTTCTTT. This codes for CASGVFGGTEAFF.

This clonotype has a single count. The chain links TRBV27 to TRBJ1-6, with D hard to call. This CDR3 is 12 amino acids long. The germline V and J ends were trimmed by 3 bases and 11 bases, with 8 bases remaining between them. Per germline, CDR1 MNHEY and CDR2 SMNVEV (reference sequence). The CDR3 protein is CASSFPGAPLHF. The CDR3 nucleotides are TGTGCCAGCAGTTTTCCCGGGGCACCCCTCCACTTT.

V and J are TRBV10-3 and TRBJ2-2; D is unresolved. Trimming took off 4 bases at V and 6 bases at J, with 15 bases between the two ends. Germline CDR1 is ENHRY and CDR2 is SYGVKD. This CDR3 region has 15 residues. CDR3 region: CAISAAIGDPGELFF. The CDR3 DNA sequence: TGTGCCATCAGTGCTGCGATTGGAGATCCCGGGGAGCTGTTTTTT.

The CDR3 region is CSALLTGENYGYTF. The CDR3 DNA follows: TGCAGCGCCCTTCTAACAGGGGAAAACTATGGCTACACCTTC. This chain links TRBV29-1 with TRBJ1-2, with TRBD1 identical over 7 bases. V was clipped by 7 bases and J by 2 bases; unmatched bases: 10. Germline-derived CDR1 and CDR2 are SQVTM and ANQGSEA. This CDR3 contains 14 residues.

As to this clonotype: One end of the junction varies from germline; a read error may be responsible. V is TRBV27 and J is TRBJ2-7; 9 nucleotides line up with TRBD2. Germline values: CDR1 MNHEY, CDR2 SMNVEV (reference sequence). CDR3 length: 14 residues. The chain's CDR3 is CATSLVAGANEQYF. The DNA of the CDR3 is TGTGCCACCAGTCTCGTAGCGGGAGCCAACGAGCAGTACTTC.

This sequence joins TRBV6-2 or TRBV6-3 and TRBJ1-2; D may be TRBD1 (5 bases). The length of the CDR3 is 13 residues. From germline, CDR1 is MNHEY and CDR2 SVGEGT. Deletions cut 5 bases from V and 5 bases from J, with 12 bases between. The CDR3 DNA is TGTGCCAGCAGTAACGGGACTCCGTATGGCTACACCTTC. Translated: CASSNGTPYGYTF.

CDR3 sequence: CASGWASWTEAFF. For the CDR3, the DNA is TGTGCCAGCGGTTGGGCAAGTTGGACTGAAGCTTTCTTT. The V call is TRBV27, the J call TRBJ1-1; D is ambiguous. The CDR3 extends over 13 amino acids. Looked up from germline, CDR1 is MNHEY and CDR2 is SMNVEV (reference sequence). V lost 8 bases to trimming and J lost 5 bases, with 15 bases between them.

The CDR3 is CASSVGTSGSSYNEQFF. In DNA form, the CDR3 reads TGTGCCAGCAGCGTAGGGACTAGCGGAAGCTCCTACAATGAGCAGTTCTTC. The chain employs TRBV9 and TRBJ2-1; 10 nucleotides agree with TRBD2. The CDR3 consists of 17 residues. The J segment lost 0 bases and the V segment lost 0 bases, leaving 3 bases of the junction unmatched. In germline, CDR1 is SGDLS, CDR2 YYNGEE. The variable domain in full, with the rest retrieved from reference TRBV9 and TRBJ2-1, is DSGVTQTPKHLITATGQRVTLRCSPRSGDLSVYWYQQSLDQGLQFLIQYYNGEERAKGNILERFSAQQFPDLHSELNLSSLELGDSALYFCASSVGTSGSSYNEQFFGPGTRLTVL.

This rearrangement joins TRBV29-1 to TRBJ2-2; 10 bases are shared with TRBD2. The CDR3 consists of 15 residues. Germline CDR1 and CDR2: SQVTM and ANQGSEA. With 2 bases clipped from V and 7 bases from J, the junction kept 7 bases outside the gene matches. The CDR3 spells CSVESTSGMLGELFF. The DNA of the CDR3 is TGCAGCGTTGAAAGTACTAGCGGGATGCTCGGGGAGCTGTTTTTT.

The CDR3 loop reads CASSPWGAGEEETQYF. In DNA, the CDR3 is TGTGCCAGCAGCCCCTGGGGGGCGGGAGAGGAAGAGACCCAGTACTTC. The rearrangement links TRBV7-9 to TRBJ2-5; D may be TRBD2 (7 bases). This CDR3 is built from 16 residues. Per the germline V gene, CDR1 is SEHNR and CDR2 is FQNEAQ (reference sequence). Trimming took 5 bases from V and 3 from J, leaving 19 bases between them.

The rearrangement joins TRBV6-5 to TRBJ2-7; D unresolved. V was cut by 2 bases and J by 5 bases, with 10 bases left in between. The CDR3 runs 13 residues. The germline gives CDR1 MNHEY, CDR2 SVGAGI. This chain's CDR3 is CASSYRPDDEQYF. In DNA, the CDR3 is TGTGCCAGCAGTTACAGGCCCGACGACGAGCAGTACTTC.